Following are 26 T cell receptor beta chains from one sample sequenced in a study of shared clonotypes between healthy human individuals (dated by TCRdb to 2018 to 2021). Library method: the immunoSEQ multiplex PCR assay. In TCRdb, the immuneACCESS table is reduced to in-frame sequences with V and J assigned. These tables do not hold every clone; where another copy was compared, an unresolved V gene accounts for under half, and the others remain unexplained. The sample table records about 730,000 clones; 55% to 75% of these occur just once. Under 2% of the sample is held by the ten biggest clonotypes. Material: memory CD4+ T cells sorted from blood. The meaning of the sample's cell subset or site label: CD45RA-negative fraction. Source of these receptors: a woman aged 30 to 39 in good health.

The chain links TRBV5-1 to TRBJ2-7; 11 positions agree with TRBD2. Germline V gene data show CDR1 as SGHRS and CDR2 as YFSETQ. The CDR3 runs 17 residues. V gave up 5 bases and J gave up 2 bases; unmatched junction bases: 12. The CDR3 DNA reads TGCGCCAGCAGTCGGACTAGCGGGCGCTTAACCGCCTACGAGCAGTACTTC. Translated, it gives CASSRTSGRLTAYEQYF.

The rearrangement joins TRBV30 to TRBJ2-3; the D is unclear. The CDR3 runs 14 residues. Germline assignment: CDR1 GTSNPN and CDR2 SVGIG (reference sequence). V lost 3 bases, J lost 0 bases, and 10 bases lay in between. The CDR3, as DNA: TGTGCCTGGAGGGACGGGCTTAGCACAGATACGCAGTATTTT. Amino acids: CAWRDGLSTDTQYF.

This chain uses TRBV5-6 with TRBJ2-7; 7 bases line up with TRBD2. After removal of 0 bases from V and 0 bases from J, the junction contained 6 bases not matched to a gene. The CDR3 is 16 amino acids. Germline V gene data show CDR1 as SGHDT and CDR2 as YYEEEE. CDR3 nucleotide sequence: TGTGCCAGCAGCTTGGTTCCAGCGGGAAGCTCCTACGAGCAGTACTTC. Protein: CASSLVPAGSSYEQYF.

V and J are TRBV4-1 and TRBJ1-1, with D hard to call. CDR1 and CDR2 (germline): MGHRA, YSYEKL. The V gene lost 0 bases and the J gene lost 5 bases, with 10 bases spanning the gap. This CDR3 has 14 amino acids. CDR3 sequence: CASSQERVMTEAFF. The DNA of the CDR3 is TGCGCCAGCAGCCAAGAGCGGGTTATGACTGAAGCTTTCTTT.

V gene TRBV11-2 combines with J gene TRBJ2-7; 10 bases are shared with TRBD1. The CDR3 consists of 14 residues. The V gene end was trimmed by 5 bases and the J gene end by 7 bases; junction bases not matched to a gene: 8. The germline V gene encodes CDR1 SGHAT and CDR2 FQNNGV. In DNA form, the CDR3 reads TGTGCCAGCAGCACTCCGCGGACAGGGGGAGAGCAGTACTTC. It is translated as CASSTPRTGGEQYF.

The chain is built from TRBV5-8 and TRBJ2-1, with TRBD2 matching over 8 bases. The CDR3 runs to 15 residues. The junction had 7 bases not matched to a gene; V was cut back by 2 bases and J by 6 bases. Germline V lookup: CDR1 SGHTS, CDR2 YDEGEE. The CDR3 nucleotides read TGTGCCAGCAGCTTTAGCGGCCGGGGGGGCAATGAGCAGTTCTTC. Translated: CASSFSGRGGNEQFF. Filled out from reference TRBV5-8 and TRBJ2-1, the complete variable domain reads EAGVTQSPTHLIKTRGQQATLRCSPISGHTSVYWYQQALGLGLQFLLWYDEGEERNRGNFPPRFSGRQFPNYSSELNVNALELEDSALYLCASSFSGRGGNEQFFGPGTRLTVL.

This rearrangement joins TRBV10-3 to TRBJ2-2; D tentatively reads TRBD1 or TRBD2 (6 bases each). V was shortened by 2 bases and J by 2 bases, with 12 bases between the two germline ends. The CDR3 sequence is 16 residues long. Germline CDR1 is ENHRY and CDR2 is SYGVKD. CDR3 bases: TGTGCCATCAGTGAGAAGGGGGGCGATAACACCGGGGAGCTGTTTTTT. Amino acid sequence: CAISEKGGDNTGELFF.

This chain joins TRBV21-1 and TRBJ2-7. TRBV21-1 is listed as a pseudogene. This CDR3 is 12 amino acids long. This chain's CDR3 is CASRVGAYEQYF. The CDR3 DNA reads TGTGCCAGCAGGGTGGGGGCCTACGAGCAGTACTTC.

J is TRBJ1-5 and V is TRBV28, with 7 bases matching TRBD1. The CDR3 sequence is 12 residues long. The germline V gene has CDR1 MDHEN and CDR2 SYDVKM. V was clipped by 8 bases and J by 6 bases; unmatched bases: 4. CDR3 DNA: TGTGCCAGCCAGACAGGGACTCAGCCCCAGCATTTT. This gives the protein CASQTGTQPQHF.

V is TRBV11-2 and J is TRBJ2-3, with D perhaps matching TRBD2 (6 bases). The CDR3 is made up of 16 amino acids. From germline, CDR1 is SGHAT and CDR2 FQNNGV. Trimming cost V 6 bases and J 4 bases, with 20 bases left between them. The CDR3 protein is CASSLLPGAVADTQYF. The CDR3 nucleotides are TGTGCCAGCAGTTTGCTCCCGGGAGCCGTGGCAGATACGCAGTATTTT.

The chain joins TRBV28 to TRBJ1-1, with a weak D call TRBD1 (5 bases). Deletions cut 2 bases from V and 4 bases from J, with 11 bases between. CDR1 is MDHEN and CDR2 is SYDVKM in the germline V gene. There are 14 residues in the CDR3. CDR3 DNA: TGTGCCAGCAGTTTAATCCGGGGACCCACTGAAGCTTTCTTT. It encodes CASSLIRGPTEAFF.

This clone was seen at least ten times. V is TRBV5-1 and J is TRBJ2-1, with D uncertain. Trimming removed 0 bases at V and 4 bases at J, with 11 bases between. CDR3 length equals 15 residues. From germline, CDR1 is SGHRS and CDR2 YFSETQ. CDR3 DNA sequence: TGCGCCAGCAGCTTGGATTTTGGTGCGTACAATGAGCAGTTCTTC. Amino acids: CASSLDFGAYNEQFF.

This clone has more than one count but fewer than ten. The chain links TRBV4-2 to TRBJ2-1; 7 bases are shared with TRBD2. Germline assignment: CDR1 LGHNA and CDR2 YNFKEQ. V lost 0 bases, J lost 0 bases, and 8 bases stayed unmatched. CDR3 length: 18 residues. The CDR3 here is CASSQEPPRGSSYNEQFF. DNA for the CDR3: TGTGCCAGCAGCCAAGAACCTCCGCGCGGGAGCTCCTACAATGAGCAGTTCTTC.

This rearrangement joins TRBV28 to TRBJ2-2; a weak D match, TRBD2 (6 bases). The V end was cut by 2 bases, the J end by 4 bases, with 23 bases between. This CDR3 has 19 amino acids. The germline V gene has CDR1 MDHEN and CDR2 SYDVKM. CDR3 sequence (DNA): TGTGCCAGCAGTTTAGGAGCGGGCCTCGCACTCCTTCCCACCGGGGAGCTGTTTTTT. Translation gives CASSLGAGLALLPTGELFF. The full variable domain, in which reference TRBV28 and TRBJ2-2 provide the parts outside the CDR3, is DVKVTQSSRYLVKRTGEKVFLECVQDMDHENMFWYRQDPGLGLRLIYFSYDVKMKEKGDIPEGYSVSREKKERFSLILESASTNQTSMYLCASSLGAGLALLPTGELFFGEGSRLTVL.

This clone was counted between two and nine times. The chain combines TRBV4-1 with TRBJ1-2, with D unclear. CDR1 MGHRA and CDR2 YSYEKL come from the germline V gene. V was trimmed by 0 bases and J by 5 bases, leaving 13 bases between them. This CDR3 has 15 residues. For the CDR3, the DNA is TGCGCCAGCAGCCAAGACCGAACGGGATATTATGGCTACACCTTC. Amino acids: CASSQDRTGYYGYTF.

The rearrangement joins TRBV7-9 to TRBJ1-4; no definite D call. V gave up 5 bases and J gave up 8 bases, with 21 bases separating them. The CDR3 is 16 residues long. Germline CDR1 and CDR2: SEHNR and FQNEAQ (reference sequence). The CDR3 sequence: CASSPPNDPDPEKLFF. The CDR3 DNA follows: TGTGCCAGCAGCCCACCCAATGACCCCGATCCCGAAAAACTGTTTTTT.

The chain recombines TRBV7-6 with TRBJ2-5; unclear D gene. The CDR3 is 11 amino acids. Germline V gene data show CDR1 as SGHVS and CDR2 as FNYEAQ. V lost 5 bases to trimming and J lost 6 bases, with 7 bases between them. CDR3 region: CASSADQTQYF. The CDR3 DNA is TGTGCCAGCAGCGCCGACCAGACCCAGTACTTC.

The chain uses TRBV27 and TRBJ2-7; 13 bases map to TRBD2. The CDR3 covers 18 residues. Germline CDR1 MNHEY, CDR2 SMNVEV (reference sequence). V was clipped by 6 bases and J by 3 bases; unmatched bases: 14. The chain's CDR3 is CASSPGTSGIRGHYEQYF. CDR3 nucleotide sequence: TGTGCCAGCAGCCCCGGGACTAGCGGGATTCGGGGGCACTACGAGCAGTACTTC.

V and J are TRBV28 and TRBJ1-5; unclear D gene. From germline, CDR1 is MDHEN and CDR2 SYDVKM. The V end lost 3 bases, the J end lost 7 bases, and 13 bases lay between the germline ends. CDR3 length: 14 amino acids. The CDR3 loop is CASSFQQTRQPQHF. The CDR3 region has the DNA TGTGCCAGCAGTTTCCAGCAGACCCGGCAGCCCCAGCATTTT.

Points on this clone: The sample contains more than one DNA sequence encoding this CDR3. The CDR3 spells CASSLDSNTEAFF. The CDR3, as DNA: TGTGCCAGCAGCCTAGACAGCAACACTGAAGCTTTCTTT. The rearrangement joins TRBV7-3 to TRBJ1-1, with D possibly matching TRBD1 (5 bases). V was shortened by 5 bases and J by 2 bases, with 9 bases between the two germline ends. Germline V lookup: CDR1 SGHTA, CDR2 FQGTGA. This CDR3 is 13 amino acids long.

This clone was detected only a few times. The J gene is TRBJ1-5, the V gene TRBV28; D gene uncertain. Trimming stripped 3 bases from V and 7 bases from J, with 10 bases between. This CDR3 region has 13 residues. CDR1 and CDR2 from the germline V gene are MDHEN and SYDVKM. The DNA for the CDR3 is TGTGCCAGCAGTTTTGCCAACGGGCAGCCCCAGCATTTT. Protein product: CASSFANGQPQHF.

The chain joins TRBV10-1 to TRBJ2-7, with 10 bases aligning to TRBD2. J was trimmed by 8 bases and V by 10 bases; bases with no gene match: 17. The CDR3 loop spans 15 amino acids. Germline V lookup: CDR1 WNHNN, CDR2 SYGVQD (reference sequence). CDR3 nucleotides: TGCGCCACCTTAGAGGGCGGGACTAGCGAATTTCAGCAGTACTTC. This codes for CATLEGGTSEFQQYF.

The J gene is TRBJ1-4, the V gene TRBV6-5; no clear D gene. The CDR3 spans 14 residues. Germline V gene sequence: CDR1 MNHEY, CDR2 SVGAGI. The V gene lost 6 bases and the J gene lost 4 bases, with 12 bases spanning the gap. CDR3 residues: CASRRTAVNEKLFF. The CDR3 nucleotides read TGTGCCAGCAGGAGGACGGCCGTTAATGAAAAACTGTTTTTT.

The DNA for the CDR3 is TGTGCCAGTAGTATTACGGGGGATAGCAATCAGCCCCAGCATTTT. Amino acid sequence: CASSITGDSNQPQHF. This chain uses TRBV19 with TRBJ1-5, with D perhaps matching TRBD1 (5 bases). This CDR3 comprises 15 residues. Germline lookup yields CDR1 LNHDA and CDR2 SQIVND (reference sequence). Trimming shortened V by 3 bases and J by 0 bases, and 9 bases separated the two germline ends. Full variable domain (missing parts from reference TRBV19 and TRBJ1-5): DGGITQSPKYLFRKEGQNVTLSCEQNLNHDAMYWYRQDPGQGLRLIYYSQIVNDFQKGDIAEGYSVSREKKESFPLTVTSAQKNPTAFYLCASSITGDSNQPQHFGDGTRLSIL.

A few counts support this clone. The gene calls are TRBV5-4 and TRBJ2-3; unclear D gene. This CDR3 comprises 13 residues. Germline V CDR1 and CDR2: SGHNT, YYREEE (reference sequence). Trimming removed 4 bases at V and 6 bases at J, with 12 bases between. CDR3: CASSDNLRDTQYF. Here the CDR3 DNA reads TGTGCCAGCAGCGACAACCTGCGGGATACGCAGTATTTT.

The genes are TRBV29-1 and TRBJ1-2; 10 nucleotides line up with TRBD1. The CDR3 extends over 13 amino acids. Germline assignment: CDR1 SQVTM and CDR2 ANQGSEA. The J segment lost 4 bases and the V segment lost 4 bases, leaving 3 bases of the junction unmatched. Here the CDR3 DNA reads TGCAGCGTTGCTGGGACAGGGGTCTATGGCTACACCTTC. Its translation: CSVAGTGVYGYTF.